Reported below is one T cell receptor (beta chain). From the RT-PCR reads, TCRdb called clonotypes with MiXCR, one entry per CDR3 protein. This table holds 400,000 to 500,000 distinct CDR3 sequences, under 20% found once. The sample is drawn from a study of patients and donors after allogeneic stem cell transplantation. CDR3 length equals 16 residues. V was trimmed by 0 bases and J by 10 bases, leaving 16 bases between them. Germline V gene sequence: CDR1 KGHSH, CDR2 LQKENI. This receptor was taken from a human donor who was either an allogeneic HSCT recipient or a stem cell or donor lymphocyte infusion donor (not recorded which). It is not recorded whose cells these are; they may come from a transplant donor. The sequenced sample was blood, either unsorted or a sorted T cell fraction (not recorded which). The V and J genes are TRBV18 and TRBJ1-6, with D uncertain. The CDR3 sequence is CASSPPSGRLVSPLHF. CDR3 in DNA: TGTGCCAGCTCACCACCGTCCGGCCGGCTAGTGTCACCCCTCCACTTT. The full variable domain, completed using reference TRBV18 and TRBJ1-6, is NAGVMQNPRHLVRRRGQEARLRCSPMKGHSHVYWYRQLPEEGLKFMVYLQKENIIDESGMPKERFSAEFPKEGPSILRIQQVVRGDSAAYFCASSPPSGRLVSPLHFGNGTRLTVT.